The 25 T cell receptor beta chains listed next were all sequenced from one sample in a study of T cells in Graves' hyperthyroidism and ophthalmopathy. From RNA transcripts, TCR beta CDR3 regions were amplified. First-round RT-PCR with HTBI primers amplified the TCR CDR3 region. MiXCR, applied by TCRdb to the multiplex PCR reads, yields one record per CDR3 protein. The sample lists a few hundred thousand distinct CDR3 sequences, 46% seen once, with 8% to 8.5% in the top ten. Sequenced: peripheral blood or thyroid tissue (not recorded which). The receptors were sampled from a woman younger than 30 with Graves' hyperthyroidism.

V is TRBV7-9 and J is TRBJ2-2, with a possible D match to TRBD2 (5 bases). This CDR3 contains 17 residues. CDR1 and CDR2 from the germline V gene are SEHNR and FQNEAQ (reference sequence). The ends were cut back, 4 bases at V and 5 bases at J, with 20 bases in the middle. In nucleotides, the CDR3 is TGTGCCAGCAGCTATAGACAAGCTGGAGGCCGTACCGGGGAGCTGTTTTTT. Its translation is CASSYRQAGGRTGELFF. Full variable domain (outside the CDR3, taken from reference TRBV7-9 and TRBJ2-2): DTGVSQNPRHKITKRGQNVTFRCDPISEHNRLYWYRQTLGQGPEFLTYFQNEAQLEKSRLLSDRFSAERPKGSFSTLEIQRTEQGDSAMYLCASSYRQAGGRTGELFFGEGSRLTVL.

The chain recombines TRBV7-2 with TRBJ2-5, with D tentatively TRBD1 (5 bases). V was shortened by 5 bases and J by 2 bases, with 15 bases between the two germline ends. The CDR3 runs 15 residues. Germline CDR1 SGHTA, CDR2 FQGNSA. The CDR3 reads CASSRNQGLQETQYF. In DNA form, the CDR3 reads TGTGCCAGCAGCAGAAACCAGGGCCTTCAAGAGACCCAGTACTTC.

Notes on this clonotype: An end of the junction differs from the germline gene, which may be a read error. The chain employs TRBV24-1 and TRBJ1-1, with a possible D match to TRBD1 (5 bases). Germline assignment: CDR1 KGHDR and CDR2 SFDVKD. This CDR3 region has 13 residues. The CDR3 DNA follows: TGTGCCACTAGTGAGTCAGGGTACACTGAAGCTTTCTTT. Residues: CATSESGYTEAFF.

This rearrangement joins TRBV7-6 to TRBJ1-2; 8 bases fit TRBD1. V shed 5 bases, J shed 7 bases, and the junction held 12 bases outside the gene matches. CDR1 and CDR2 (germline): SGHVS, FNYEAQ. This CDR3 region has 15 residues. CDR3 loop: CASSQVTTGGSGYTF. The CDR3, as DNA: TGTGCCAGCAGCCAAGTTACAACAGGGGGAAGTGGCTACACCTTC. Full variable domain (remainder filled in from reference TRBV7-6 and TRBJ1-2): GAGVSQSPRYKVTKRGQDVALRCDPISGHVSLYWYRQALGQGPEFLTYFNYEAQQDKSGLPNDRFSAERPEGSISTLTIQRTEQRDSAMYRCASSQVTTGGSGYTFGSGTRLTVV.

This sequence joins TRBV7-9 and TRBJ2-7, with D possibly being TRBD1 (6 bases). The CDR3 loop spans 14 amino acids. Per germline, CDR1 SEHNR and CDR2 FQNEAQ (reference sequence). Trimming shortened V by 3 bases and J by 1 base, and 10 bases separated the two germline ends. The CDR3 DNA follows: TGTGCCAGCAGCTTTGCAGGGGAGTCCTACGAGCAGTACTTC. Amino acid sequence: CASSFAGESYEQYF.

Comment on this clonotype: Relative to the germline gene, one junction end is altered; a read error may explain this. In DNA, the CDR3 is TGTGCCAGCAGTTTAGTCCGCAATAGCTCCTACGAGCAGTACTTC. Amino acid sequence: CASSLVRNSSYEQYF. The chain is built from TRBV10-3 and TRBJ2-7, with no clear D. The V gene's germline CDR1 is ENHRY and CDR2 SYGVKD. The CDR3 extends over 15 amino acids.

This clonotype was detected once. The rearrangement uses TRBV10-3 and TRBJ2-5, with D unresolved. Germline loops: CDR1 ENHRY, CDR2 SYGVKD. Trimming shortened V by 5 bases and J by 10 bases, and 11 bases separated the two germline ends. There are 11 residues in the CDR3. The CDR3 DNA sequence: TGTGCCATCAGTATGGCGGCCAACCAGTACTTC. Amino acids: CAISMAANQYF.

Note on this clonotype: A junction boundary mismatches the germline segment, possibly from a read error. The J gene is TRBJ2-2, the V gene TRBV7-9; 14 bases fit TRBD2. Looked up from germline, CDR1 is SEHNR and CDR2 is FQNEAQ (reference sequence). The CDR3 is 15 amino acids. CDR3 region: CASEGLAGADGELFF. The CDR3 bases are TGCGCCAGCGAGGGACTAGCGGGAGCGGACGGGGAGCTGTTTTTT.

The CDR3 DNA follows: TGCAGTGCCAGCTCCGAACAGGGGAACGAGCAGTACTTC. This encodes CSASSEQGNEQYF. J is TRBJ2-7 and V is TRBV20-1; 7 bases are shared with TRBD1. Per the germline V gene, CDR1 is DFQATT and CDR2 is SNEGSKA (reference sequence). The CDR3 has 13 amino acids. V lost 6 bases, J lost 5 bases, and 10 bases stayed unmatched.

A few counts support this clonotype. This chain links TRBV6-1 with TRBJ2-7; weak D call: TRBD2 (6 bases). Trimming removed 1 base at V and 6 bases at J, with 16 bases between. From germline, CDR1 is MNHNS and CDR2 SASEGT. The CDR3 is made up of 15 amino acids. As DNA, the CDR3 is TGTGCCAGCAGTGAAGATGGAGGGACCCCTTCCGAGCAGTACTTC. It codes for CASSEDGGTPSEQYF.

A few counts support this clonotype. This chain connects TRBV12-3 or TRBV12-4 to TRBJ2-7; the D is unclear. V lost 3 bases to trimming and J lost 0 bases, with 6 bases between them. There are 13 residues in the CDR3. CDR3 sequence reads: CASSFPNSYEQYF. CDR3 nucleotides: TGTGCCAGCAGTTTCCCTAACTCCTACGAGCAGTACTTC.

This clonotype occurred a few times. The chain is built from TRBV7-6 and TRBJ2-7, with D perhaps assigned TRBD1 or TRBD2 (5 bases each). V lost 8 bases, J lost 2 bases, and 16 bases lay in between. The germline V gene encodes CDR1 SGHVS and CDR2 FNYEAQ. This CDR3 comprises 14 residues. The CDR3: CASSSTGTPYEQYF. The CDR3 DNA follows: TGTGCCAGCTCATCTACCGGGACCCCCTACGAGCAGTACTTC. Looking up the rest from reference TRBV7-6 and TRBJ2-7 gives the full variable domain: GAGVSQSPRYKVTKRGQDVALRCDPISGHVSLYWYRQALGQGPEFLTYFNYEAQQDKSGLPNDRFSAERPEGSISTLTIQRTEQRDSAMYRCASSSTGTPYEQYFGPGTRLTVT.

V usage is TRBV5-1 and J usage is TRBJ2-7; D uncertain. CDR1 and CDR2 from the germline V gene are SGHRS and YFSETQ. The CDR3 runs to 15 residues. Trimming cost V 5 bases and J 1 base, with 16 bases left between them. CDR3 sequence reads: CASRGIDSGSYEQYF. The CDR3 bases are TGCGCCAGCAGAGGGATCGACTCTGGGTCCTACGAGCAGTACTTC. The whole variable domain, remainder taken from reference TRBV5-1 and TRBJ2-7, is KAGVTQTPRYLIKTRGQQVTLSCSPISGHRSVSWYQQTPGQGLQFLFEYFSETQRNKGNFPGRFSGRQFSNSRSEMNVSTLELGDSALYLCASRGIDSGSYEQYFGPGTRLTVT.

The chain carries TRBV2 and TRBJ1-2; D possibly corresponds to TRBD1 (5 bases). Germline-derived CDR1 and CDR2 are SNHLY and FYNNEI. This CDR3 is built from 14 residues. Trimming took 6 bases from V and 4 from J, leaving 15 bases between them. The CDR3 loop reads CASSVGGAAYGYTF. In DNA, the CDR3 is TGTGCCAGCAGCGTCGGTGGGGCTGCCTATGGCTACACCTTC.

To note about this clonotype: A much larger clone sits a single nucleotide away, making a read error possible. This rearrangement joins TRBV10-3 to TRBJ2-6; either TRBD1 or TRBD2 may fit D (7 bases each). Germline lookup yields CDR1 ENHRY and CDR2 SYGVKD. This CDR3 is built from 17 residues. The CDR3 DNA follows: TGTGCCATCCCCCGGGGGGACAGAGTCGCTGGGGCCGACGTCCTGACTTTC. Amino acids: CAIPRGDRVAGADVLTF.

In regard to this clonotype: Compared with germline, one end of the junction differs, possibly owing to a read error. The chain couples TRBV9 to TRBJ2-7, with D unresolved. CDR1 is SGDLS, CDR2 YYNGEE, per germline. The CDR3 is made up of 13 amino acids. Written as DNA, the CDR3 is TGTGCCAGCAGCACCGCCAAGGAAGCCACCCTCCGCTGG. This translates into CASSTAKEATLRW.

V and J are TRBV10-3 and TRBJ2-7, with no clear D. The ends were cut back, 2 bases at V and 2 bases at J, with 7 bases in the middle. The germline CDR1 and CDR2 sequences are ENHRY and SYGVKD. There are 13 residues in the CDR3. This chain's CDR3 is CAISEVQPYEQYF. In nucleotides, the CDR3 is TGTGCCATCAGTGAGGTTCAGCCCTACGAGCAGTACTTC.

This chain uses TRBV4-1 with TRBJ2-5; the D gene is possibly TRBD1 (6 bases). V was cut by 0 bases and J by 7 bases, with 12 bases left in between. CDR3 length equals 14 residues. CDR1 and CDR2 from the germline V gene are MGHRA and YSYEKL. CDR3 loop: CASSQEQGRRTQYF. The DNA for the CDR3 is TGCGCCAGCAGCCAAGAACAGGGACGGAGGACCCAGTACTTC.

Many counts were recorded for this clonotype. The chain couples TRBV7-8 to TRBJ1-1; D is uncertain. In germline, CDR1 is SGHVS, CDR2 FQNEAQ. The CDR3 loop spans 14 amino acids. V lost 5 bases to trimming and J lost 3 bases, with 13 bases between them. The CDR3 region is CASSRGQWDTEAFF. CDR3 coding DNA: TGTGCCAGCAGCCGCGGTCAGTGGGACACTGAAGCTTTCTTT.

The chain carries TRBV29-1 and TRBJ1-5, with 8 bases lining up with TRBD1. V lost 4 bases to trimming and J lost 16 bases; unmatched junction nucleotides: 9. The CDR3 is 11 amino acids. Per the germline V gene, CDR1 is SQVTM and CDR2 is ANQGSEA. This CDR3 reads CSVVFGDRTHF. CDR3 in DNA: TGCAGCGTTGTATTTGGGGACAGGACTCATTTT.

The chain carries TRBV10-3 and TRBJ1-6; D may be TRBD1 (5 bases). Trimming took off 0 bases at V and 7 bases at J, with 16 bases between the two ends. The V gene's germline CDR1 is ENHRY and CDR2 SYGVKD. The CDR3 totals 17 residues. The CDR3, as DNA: TGTGCCATCAGTGAGTCAAACGAGGCAGGGCCCAATTCACCCCTCCACTTT. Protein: CAISESNEAGPNSPLHF.

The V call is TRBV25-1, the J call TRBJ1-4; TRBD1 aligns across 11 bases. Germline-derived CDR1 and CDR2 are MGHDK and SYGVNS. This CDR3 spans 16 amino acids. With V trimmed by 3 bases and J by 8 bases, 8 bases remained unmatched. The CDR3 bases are TGTGCCAGCAGTGACCCGGACAGGGGGCGGCGGGAAAAACTGTTTTTT. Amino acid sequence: CASSDPDRGRREKLFF.

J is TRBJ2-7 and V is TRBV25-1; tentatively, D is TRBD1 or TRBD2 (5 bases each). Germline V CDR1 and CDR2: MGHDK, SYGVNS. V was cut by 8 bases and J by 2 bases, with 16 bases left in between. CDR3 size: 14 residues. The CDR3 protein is CASVGDARTYEQYF. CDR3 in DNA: TGTGCCAGCGTGGGGGATGCTAGAACCTACGAGCAGTACTTC.

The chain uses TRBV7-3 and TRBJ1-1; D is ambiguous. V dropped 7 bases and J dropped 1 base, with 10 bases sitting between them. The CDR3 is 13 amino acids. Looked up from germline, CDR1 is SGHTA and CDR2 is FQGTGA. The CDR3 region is CASNPQGNTEAFF. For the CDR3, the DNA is TGTGCCAGCAACCCCCAAGGGAACACTGAAGCTTTCTTT.

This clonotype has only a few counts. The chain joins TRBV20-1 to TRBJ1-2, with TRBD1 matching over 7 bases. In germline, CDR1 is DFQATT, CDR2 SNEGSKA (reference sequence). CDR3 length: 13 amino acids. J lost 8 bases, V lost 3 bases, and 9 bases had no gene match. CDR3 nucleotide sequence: TGCAGTGCTAGCGCCCGGACAGGCCGAGGCTACACCTTC. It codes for CSASARTGRGYTF.